The entry below describes one TCR beta chain. It was during active infection that Seattle patients were enrolled and then longitudinally followed. Per the authors' pipeline: How many nucleated cells were present was estimated from reference gene primer amplification. The assay was immunoSEQ multiplex PCR, and TCRdb's table has in-frame clones only and misses some. That table gives V, J and clone size, and the DNA gave D and trimming. Found here are 200,000 to 250,000 clones, around 85% of them singletons; the top ten hold approximately 5%. These data are taken from a study of blood T cell repertoires in COVID-19. For the study at large: The samples span acute and convalescent COVID-19 from the United States, Italy and Spain. The analysed material was cDNA or gDNA that came from T cells, B-cell-depleted T cells, or PBMCs.

Trimming at V came to 3 bases and at J to 4 bases, leaving 9 bases not matched to a gene. Germline-derived CDR1 and CDR2 are KGHSH and LQKENI. The CDR3 runs 16 residues. The sequencing input was peripheral blood. The TCR originated in a man aged 50-60 years with COVID-19, enrolled during active disease. The chain joins TRBV18 to TRBJ1-1, with 9 bases matching TRBD1. CDR3 nucleotides: TGTGCCAGCTCACCTTTTTGGACAGGGGAGGCCACTGAAGCTTTCTTT. Amino acid sequence: CASSPFWTGEATEAFF.